This TCR beta chain stems from a study of control samples from healthy donors and cancer patients (TCRdb year 2020). V is trimmed back by 0 bases and J by 5 bases, and the junction contains 8 bases that no gene match accounts for. Including cysteine and phenylalanine, the CDR3 has 16 amino acids. The retained sequence is limited to the CDR3, 48 bases, with the frame set at the first base. Taken from the germline V gene, the CDR1 and CDR2 loops are MGHRA and YSYEKL. This clone was seen a handful of times. This clone's antigen is unknown. Within one base of it there is no much larger clone, and no base qualities were kept. Library generation was performed with the immunoSEQ multiplex PCR assay. In its TCRdb copy, this immuneACCESS table keeps in-frame sequences only and misses some clones. Where compared with another copy, unresolved V genes explain less than half of these, and the others have no known cause. The sample contains some 120,000 clones, just under 95% of them found a single time. The ten most abundant clones make up 3.5% to 4% of the sample.

This clonotype originated in a man aged 25-40 years in good health. Sequenced sample: blood. The chain is encoded by TRBV4-1 joined to TRBJ2-5; 8 bases in the junction line up with TRBD1. DNA sequence: TGCGCCAGCAGCCAAGACGCAGGGGGCGGCAGGGAGACCCAGTACTTC. It is translated as CASSQDAGGGRETQYF.